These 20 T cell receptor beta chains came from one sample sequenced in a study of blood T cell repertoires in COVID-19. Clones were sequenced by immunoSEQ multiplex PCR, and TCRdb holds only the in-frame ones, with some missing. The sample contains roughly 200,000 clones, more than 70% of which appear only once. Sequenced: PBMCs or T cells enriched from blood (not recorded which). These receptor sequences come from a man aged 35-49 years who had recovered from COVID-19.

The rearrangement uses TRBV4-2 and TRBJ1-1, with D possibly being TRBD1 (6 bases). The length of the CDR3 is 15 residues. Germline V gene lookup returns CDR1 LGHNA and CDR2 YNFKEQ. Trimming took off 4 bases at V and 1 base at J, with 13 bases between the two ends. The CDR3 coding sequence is TGTGCCAGCAGCCGGACCGGGACAAAGAACACTGAAGCTTTCTTT. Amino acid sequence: CASSRTGTKNTEAFF.

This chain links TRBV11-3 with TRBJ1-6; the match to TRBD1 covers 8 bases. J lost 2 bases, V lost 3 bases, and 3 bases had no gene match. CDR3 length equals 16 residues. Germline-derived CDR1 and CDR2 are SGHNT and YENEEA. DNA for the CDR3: TGTGCCAGCAGCTTTATACAGGGGGCCTATAATTCACCCCTCCACTTT. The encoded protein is CASSFIQGAYNSPLHF.

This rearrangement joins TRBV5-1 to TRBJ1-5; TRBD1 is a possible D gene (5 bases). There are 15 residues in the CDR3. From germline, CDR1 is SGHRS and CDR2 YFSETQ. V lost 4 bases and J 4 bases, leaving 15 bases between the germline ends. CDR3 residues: CASSEGTAHNQPQHF. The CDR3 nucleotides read TGCGCCAGCAGCGAAGGGACTGCGCATAATCAGCCCCAGCATTTT.

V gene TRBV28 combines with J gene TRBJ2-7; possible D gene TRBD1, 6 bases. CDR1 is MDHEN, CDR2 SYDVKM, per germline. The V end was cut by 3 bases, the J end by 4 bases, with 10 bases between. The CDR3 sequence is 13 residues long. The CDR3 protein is CASSFPGVYEQYF. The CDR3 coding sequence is TGTGCCAGCAGTTTTCCAGGGGTATACGAGCAGTACTTC.

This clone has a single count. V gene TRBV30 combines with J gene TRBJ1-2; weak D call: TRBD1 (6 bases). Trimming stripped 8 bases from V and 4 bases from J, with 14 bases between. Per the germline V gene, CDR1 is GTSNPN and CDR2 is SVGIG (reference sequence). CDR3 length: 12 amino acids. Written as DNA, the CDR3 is TGTGCCACGGCAACAGGGTCCTATGGCTACACCTTC. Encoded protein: CATATGSYGYTF.

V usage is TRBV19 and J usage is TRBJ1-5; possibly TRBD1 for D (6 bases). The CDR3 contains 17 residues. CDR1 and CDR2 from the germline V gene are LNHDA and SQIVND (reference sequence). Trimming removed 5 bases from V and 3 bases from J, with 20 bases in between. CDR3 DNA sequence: TGTGCCAGTAGTCTCCACCCCGGCACAGGGCTCAATCAGCCCCAGCATTTT. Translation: CASSLHPGTGLNQPQHF.

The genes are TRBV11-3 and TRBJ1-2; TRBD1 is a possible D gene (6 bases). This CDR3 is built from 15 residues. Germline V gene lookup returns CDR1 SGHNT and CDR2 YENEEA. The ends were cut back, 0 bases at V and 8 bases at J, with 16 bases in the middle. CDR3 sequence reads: CASSLDGRGALGYTF. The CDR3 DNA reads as TGTGCCAGCAGCTTAGATGGCAGGGGCGCGTTGGGCTACACCTTC.

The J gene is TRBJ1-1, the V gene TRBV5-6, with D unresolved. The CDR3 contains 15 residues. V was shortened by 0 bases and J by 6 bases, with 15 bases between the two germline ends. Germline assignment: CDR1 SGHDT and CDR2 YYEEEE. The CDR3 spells CASSLVRQFLPEAFF. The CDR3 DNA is TGTGCCAGCAGCTTGGTGAGACAATTCCTACCTGAAGCTTTCTTT.

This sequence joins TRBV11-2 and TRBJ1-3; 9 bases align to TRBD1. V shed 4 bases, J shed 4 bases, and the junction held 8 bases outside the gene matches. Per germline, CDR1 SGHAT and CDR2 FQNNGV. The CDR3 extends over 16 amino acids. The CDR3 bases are TGTGCCAGCAGCTCGCACCGGGACAGGGCAGGAAACACCATATATTTT. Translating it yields CASSSHRDRAGNTIYF.

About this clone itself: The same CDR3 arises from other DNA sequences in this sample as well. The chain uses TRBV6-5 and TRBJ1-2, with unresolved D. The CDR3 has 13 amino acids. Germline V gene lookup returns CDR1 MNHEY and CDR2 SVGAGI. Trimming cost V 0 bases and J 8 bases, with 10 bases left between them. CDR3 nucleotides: TGTGCCAGCAGTTACTCGGGCGGGCACGGCTACACCTTC. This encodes CASSYSGGHGYTF.

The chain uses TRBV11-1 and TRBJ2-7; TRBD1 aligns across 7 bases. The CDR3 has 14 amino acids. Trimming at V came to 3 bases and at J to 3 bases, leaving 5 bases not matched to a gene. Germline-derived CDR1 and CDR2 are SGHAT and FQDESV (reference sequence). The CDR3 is CASSFSDRDYEQYF. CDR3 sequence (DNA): TGTGCCAGCAGCTTCAGCGACAGGGACTACGAGCAGTACTTC.

CDR3 DNA sequence: TGTGCCACCAGTGGTGGGACAGGGGAAGGCTACACCTTC. The encoded protein is CATSGGTGEGYTF. The V gene is TRBV24-1, the J gene TRBJ1-2; 10 positions agree with TRBD1. The ends lost 5 bases at V and 8 bases at J; junction bases unmatched: 4. The CDR3 sequence is 13 residues long. The germline gives CDR1 KGHDR, CDR2 SFDVKD.

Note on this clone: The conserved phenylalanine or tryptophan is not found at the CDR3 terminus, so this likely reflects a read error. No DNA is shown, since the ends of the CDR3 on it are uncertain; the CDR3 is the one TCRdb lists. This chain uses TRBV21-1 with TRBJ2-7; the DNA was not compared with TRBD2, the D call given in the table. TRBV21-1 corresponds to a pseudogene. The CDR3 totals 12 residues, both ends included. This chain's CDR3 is CASSKWPSAGPS.

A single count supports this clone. The CDR3 loop reads CASSLWQDEKLFF. The CDR3 DNA is TGTGCCAGCAGCTTGTGGCAGGATGAAAAACTGTTTTTT. The rearrangement links TRBV7-9 to TRBJ1-4, with unresolved D. Trimming took off 3 bases at V and 6 bases at J, with 8 bases between the two ends. Germline V gene sequence: CDR1 SEHNR, CDR2 FQNEAQ (reference sequence). The CDR3 loop spans 13 amino acids.

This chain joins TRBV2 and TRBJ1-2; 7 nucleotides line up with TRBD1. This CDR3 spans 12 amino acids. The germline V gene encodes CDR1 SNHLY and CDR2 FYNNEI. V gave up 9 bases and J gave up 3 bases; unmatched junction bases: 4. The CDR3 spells CASHGTDYGYTF. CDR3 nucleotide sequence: TGTGCCAGTCACGGGACAGACTATGGCTACACCTTC.

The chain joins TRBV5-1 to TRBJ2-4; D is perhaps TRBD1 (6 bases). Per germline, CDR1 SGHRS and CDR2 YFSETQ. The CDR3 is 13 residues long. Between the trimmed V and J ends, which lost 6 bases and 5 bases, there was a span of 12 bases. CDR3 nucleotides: TGCGCCAGCACGAACAGGGACGAAAACATTCAGTACTTC. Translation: CASTNRDENIQYF. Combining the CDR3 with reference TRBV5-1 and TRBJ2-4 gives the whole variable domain KAGVTQTPRYLIKTRGQQVTLSCSPISGHRSVSWYQQTPGQGLQFLFEYFSETQRNKGNFPGRFSGRQFSNSRSEMNVSTLELGDSALYLCASTNRDENIQYFGAGTRLSVL.

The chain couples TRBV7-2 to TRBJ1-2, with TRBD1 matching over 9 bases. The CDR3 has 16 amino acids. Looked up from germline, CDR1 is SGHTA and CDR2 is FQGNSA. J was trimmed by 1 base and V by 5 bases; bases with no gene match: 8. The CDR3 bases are TGTGCCAGCAGCACGCGACAGGGGGTTGGTAACTATGGCTACACCTTC. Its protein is CASSTRQGVGNYGYTF.

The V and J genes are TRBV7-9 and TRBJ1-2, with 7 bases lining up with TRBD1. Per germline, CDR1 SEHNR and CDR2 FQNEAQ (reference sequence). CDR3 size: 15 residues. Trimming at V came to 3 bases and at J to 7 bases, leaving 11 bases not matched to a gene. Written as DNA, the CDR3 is TGTGCCAGCAGCTTGGAATACAGGGGTAAGGCTGGCTACACCTTC. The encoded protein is CASSLEYRGKAGYTF.

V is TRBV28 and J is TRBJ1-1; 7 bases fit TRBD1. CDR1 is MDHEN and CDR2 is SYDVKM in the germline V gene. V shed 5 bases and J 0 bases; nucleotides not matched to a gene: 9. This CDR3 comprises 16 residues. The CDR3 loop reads CASSLLPGQLNTEAFF. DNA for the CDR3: TGTGCCAGCAGTCTTCTCCCGGGACAGCTGAACACTGAAGCTTTCTTT.

CDR3 DNA: TGTGCCAGCAGCTTGGGGGACAGTCGGGCGTTTTTT. It encodes CASSLGDSRAFF. The gene calls are TRBV5-6 and TRBJ1-4; the match to TRBD1 covers 7 bases. V trimming: 0 bases; J trimming: 16 bases; junction bases outside the gene matches: 6. Germline V gene lookup returns CDR1 SGHDT and CDR2 YYEEEE. The CDR3 extends over 12 amino acids.